Below are 5 T cell receptor beta chains sequenced from a single sample in a study of prognosis after radiotherapy for stage I lung cancer. TCR beta CDR3 amplification from genomic DNA was performed by two-round multiplex PCR. Gene-specific TRBV and TRBJ primers were used in PCR round one. A single record per CDR3 protein comes from TCRdb applying MiXCR to the multiplex PCR reads. The sample has about 18,000 distinct CDR3 sequences, roughly a quarter seen once; the top ten hold 22%. The material sequenced was PBMCs, taken before or after stereotactic body radiation therapy (not recorded which). Receptor source: a donor at least 50 years old with non-small cell lung cancer.

Many counts were recorded for this clonotype. The rearrangement uses TRBV20-1 and TRBJ2-3, with D possibly TRBD1 on 6 matching bases. The CDR3 extends over 13 amino acids. Germline V CDR1 and CDR2: DFQATT, SNEGSKA (reference sequence). Trimming shortened V by 4 bases and J by 4 bases, and 12 bases separated the two germline ends. CDR3 amino acids: CSAKGGVADTQYF. The CDR3 DNA reads TGCAGTGCTAAAGGGGGTGTTGCAGATACGCAGTATTTT.

About this clonotype itself: Given a much more abundant clone one base away, this may be a read error. This chain joins TRBV7-9 and TRBJ2-5, with D unresolved. V was pared by 1 base and J by 6 bases, with 0 bases between. The CDR3 contains 10 residues. CDR1 is SEHNR and CDR2 is FQNEAQ in the germline V gene (reference sequence). The CDR3 DNA reads as TGTGCCAGCAGCTTAGAGACCCAGTACTTC. It yields the protein CASSLETQYF.

This clonotype was counted many times. The chain employs TRBV6-2 or TRBV6-3 and TRBJ1-4; possibly TRBD1 for D (5 bases). CDR1 is MNHEY and CDR2 is SVGEGT in the germline V gene. The CDR3 length is 16 residues. V lost 7 bases and J 6 bases, leaving 21 bases between the germline ends. This chain's CDR3 is CASTGPGARPHEKLFF. The CDR3 DNA is TGTGCCAGCACAGGGCCCGGAGCACGGCCCCATGAAAAACTGTTTTTT.

About this clonotype: This likely came from a read error, as a far larger clone is one base away. The chain links TRBV6-1 to TRBJ2-7; D is unclear. Germline V gene lookup returns CDR1 MNHNS and CDR2 SASEGT. V gave up 5 bases and J gave up 0 bases, with 11 bases separating them. This CDR3 is built from 14 residues. The CDR3 reads CASSYSSDSYEQYF. The CDR3 DNA follows: TGTGCCAGCAGTTACAGTTCGGACTCCTACGAGCAGTACTTC.

This clonotype was counted ten times or more. The chain joins TRBV11-2 to TRBJ2-5; possible D gene TRBD2, 5 bases. The ends were cut back, 4 bases at V and 0 bases at J, with 9 bases in the middle. Germline V CDR1 and CDR2: SGHAT, FQNNGV. This CDR3 has 14 residues. DNA of the CDR3: TGTGCCAGCAGCTCGCAGCGGTACCAAGAGACCCAGTACTTC. Translated, it gives CASSSQRYQETQYF.